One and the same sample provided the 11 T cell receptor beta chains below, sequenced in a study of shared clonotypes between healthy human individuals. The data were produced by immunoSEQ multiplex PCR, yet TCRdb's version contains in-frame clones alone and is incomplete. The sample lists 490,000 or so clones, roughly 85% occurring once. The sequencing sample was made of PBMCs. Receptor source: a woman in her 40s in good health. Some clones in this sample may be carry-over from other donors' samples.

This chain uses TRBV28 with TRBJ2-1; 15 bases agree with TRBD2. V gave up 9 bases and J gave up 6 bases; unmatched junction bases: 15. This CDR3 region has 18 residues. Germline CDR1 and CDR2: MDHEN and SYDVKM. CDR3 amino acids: CASSSLSGLAGGPNEQFF. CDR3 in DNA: TGTGCCAGTTCATCACTCTCTGGACTAGCGGGAGGGCCCAATGAGCAGTTCTTC.

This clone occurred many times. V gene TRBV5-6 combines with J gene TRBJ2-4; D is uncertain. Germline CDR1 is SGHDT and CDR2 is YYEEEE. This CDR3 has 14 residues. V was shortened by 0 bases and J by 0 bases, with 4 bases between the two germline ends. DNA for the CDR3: TGTGCCAGCAGCTTGGTTGTAGCCAAAAACATTCAGTACTTC. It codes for CASSLVVAKNIQYF.

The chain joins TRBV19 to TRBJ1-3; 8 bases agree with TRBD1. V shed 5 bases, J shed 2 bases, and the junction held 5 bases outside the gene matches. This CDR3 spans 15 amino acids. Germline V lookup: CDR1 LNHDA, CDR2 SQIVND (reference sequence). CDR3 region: CASSPGQGPGNTIYF. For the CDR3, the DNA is TGTGCCAGTAGTCCAGGACAGGGACCTGGAAACACCATATATTTT.

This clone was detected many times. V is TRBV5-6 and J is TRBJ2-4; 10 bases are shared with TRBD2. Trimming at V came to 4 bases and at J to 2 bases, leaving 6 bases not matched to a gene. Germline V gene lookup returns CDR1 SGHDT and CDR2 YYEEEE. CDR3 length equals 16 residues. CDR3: CASSPSGRATKNIQYF. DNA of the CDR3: TGTGCCAGCAGCCCAAGCGGGAGGGCGACCAAAAACATTCAGTACTTC.

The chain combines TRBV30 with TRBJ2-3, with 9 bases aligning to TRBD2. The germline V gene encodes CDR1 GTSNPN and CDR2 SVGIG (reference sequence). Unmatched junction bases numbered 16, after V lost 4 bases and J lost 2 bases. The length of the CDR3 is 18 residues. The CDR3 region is CAWTHWLAGMDDTDTQYF. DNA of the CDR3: TGTGCCTGGACACATTGGCTAGCGGGAATGGATGACACAGATACGCAGTATTTT.

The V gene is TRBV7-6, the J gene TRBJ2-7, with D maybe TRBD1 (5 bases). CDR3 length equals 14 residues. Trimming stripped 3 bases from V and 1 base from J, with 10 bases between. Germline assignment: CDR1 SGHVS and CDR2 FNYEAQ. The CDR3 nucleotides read TGTGCCAGCAGCTTCTTCGGACAATCCTACGAGCAGTACTTC. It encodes CASSFFGQSYEQYF.

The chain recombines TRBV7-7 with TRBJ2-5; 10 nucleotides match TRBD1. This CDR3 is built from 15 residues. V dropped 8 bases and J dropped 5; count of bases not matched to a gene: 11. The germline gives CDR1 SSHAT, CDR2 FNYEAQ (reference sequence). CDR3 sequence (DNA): TGTGCCAGCTCTTCCGGGACAGGGGCACGGGAGACCCAGTACTTC. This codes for CASSSGTGARETQYF. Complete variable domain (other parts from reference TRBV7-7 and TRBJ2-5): GAGVSQSPRYKVTKRGQDVTLRCDPISSHATLYWYQQALGQGPEFLTYFNYEAQPDKSGLPSDRFSAERPEGSISTLTIQRTEQRDSAMYRCASSSGTGARETQYFGPGTRLLVL.

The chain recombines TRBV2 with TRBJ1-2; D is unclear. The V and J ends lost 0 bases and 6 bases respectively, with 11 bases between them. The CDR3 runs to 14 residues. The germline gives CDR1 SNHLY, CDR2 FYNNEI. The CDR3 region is CASSEAGSSDGYTF. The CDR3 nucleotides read TGTGCCAGCAGTGAAGCCGGGTCCTCGGATGGCTACACCTTC.

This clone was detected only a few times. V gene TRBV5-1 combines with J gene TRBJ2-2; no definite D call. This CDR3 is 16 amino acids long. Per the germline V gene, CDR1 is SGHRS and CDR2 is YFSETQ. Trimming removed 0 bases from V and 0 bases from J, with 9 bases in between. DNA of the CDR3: TGCGCCAGCAGCTTGGCTATGAACTCGAACACCGGGGAGCTGTTTTTT. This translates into CASSLAMNSNTGELFF.

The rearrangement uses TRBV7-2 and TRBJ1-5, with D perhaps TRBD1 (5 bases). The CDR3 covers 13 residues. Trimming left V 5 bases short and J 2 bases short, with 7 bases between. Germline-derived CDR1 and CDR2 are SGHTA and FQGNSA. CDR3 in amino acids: CASSPGRNQPQHF. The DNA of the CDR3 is TGTGCCAGCAGCCCAGGGCGCAATCAGCCCCAGCATTTT.

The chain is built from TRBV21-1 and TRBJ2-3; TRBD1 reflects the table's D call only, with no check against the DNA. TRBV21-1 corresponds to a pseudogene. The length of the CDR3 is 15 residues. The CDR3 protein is CASHVAGCRTDTQYF. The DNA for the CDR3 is TGTGCCAGCCACGTAGCAGGGTGCAGAACAGATACGCAGTATTTT.